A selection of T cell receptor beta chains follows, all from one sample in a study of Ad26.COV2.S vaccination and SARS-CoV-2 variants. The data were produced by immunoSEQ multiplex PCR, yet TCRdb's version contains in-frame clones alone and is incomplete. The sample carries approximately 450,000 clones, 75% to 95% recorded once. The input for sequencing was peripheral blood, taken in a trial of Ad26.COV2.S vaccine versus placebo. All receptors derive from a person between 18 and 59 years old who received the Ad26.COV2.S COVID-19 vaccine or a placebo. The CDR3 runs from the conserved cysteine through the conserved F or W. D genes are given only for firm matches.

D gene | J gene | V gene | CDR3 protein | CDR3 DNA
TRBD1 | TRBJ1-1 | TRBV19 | CASSVQGGSTEAFF | TGTGCCAGTAGTGTACAGGGGGGGAGCACTGAAGCTTTCTTT
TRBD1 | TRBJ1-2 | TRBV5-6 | CASSLVTGTGGGYTF | TGTGCCAGCAGCTTGGTTACTGGGACAGGGGGTGGCTACACCTTC
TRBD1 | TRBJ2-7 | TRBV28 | CASSLATGGPYEQYF | TGTGCCAGCAGTTTAGCGACAGGGGGCCCCTACGAGCAGTACTTC
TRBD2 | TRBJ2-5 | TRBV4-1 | CASSPQLAGGKETQYF | TGCGCCAGCAGCCCTCAACTAGCGGGAGGGAAAGAGACCCAGTACTTC
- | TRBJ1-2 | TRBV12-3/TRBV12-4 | CASRAANYGYTF | TGTGCCAGCAGGGCTGCTAACTATGGCTACACCTTC
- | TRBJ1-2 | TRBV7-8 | CASRETGSSGYTF | TGTGCCAGCAGAGAAACAGGGTCTTCGGGCTACACCTTC
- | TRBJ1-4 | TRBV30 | CAWSAGGQPNEKLFF | TGTGCCTGGAGCGCAGGAGGACAGCCCAATGAAAAACTGTTTTTT
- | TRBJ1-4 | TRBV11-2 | CASSSRDTKNEKLFF | TGTGCCAGCAGCTCCCGGGACACGAAAAATGAAAAACTGTTTTTT
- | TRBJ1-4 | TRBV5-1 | CASSLAPVRDTTEKLFF | TGCGCCAGCAGCTTGGCCCCCGTCCGGGACACCACCGAAAAACTGTTTTTT
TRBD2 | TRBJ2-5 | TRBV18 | CASSPLVAGIQETQYF | TGTGCCAGCTCACCCCTAGTAGCGGGAATACAAGAGACCCAGTACTTC